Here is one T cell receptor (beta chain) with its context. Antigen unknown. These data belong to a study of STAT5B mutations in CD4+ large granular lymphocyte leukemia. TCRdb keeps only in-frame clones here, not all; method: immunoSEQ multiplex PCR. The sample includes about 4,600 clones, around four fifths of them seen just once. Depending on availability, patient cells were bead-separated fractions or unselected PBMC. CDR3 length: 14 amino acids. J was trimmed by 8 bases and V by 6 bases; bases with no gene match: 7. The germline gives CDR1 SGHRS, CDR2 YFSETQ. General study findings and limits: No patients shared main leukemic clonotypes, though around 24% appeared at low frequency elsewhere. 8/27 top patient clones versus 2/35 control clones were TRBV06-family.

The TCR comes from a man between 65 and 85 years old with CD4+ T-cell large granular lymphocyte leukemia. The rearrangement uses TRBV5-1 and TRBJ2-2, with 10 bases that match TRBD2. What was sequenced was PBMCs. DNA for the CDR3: TGCGCCAGCACAGGGCTAGCGGGAGCGGGGGAGCTGTTTTTT. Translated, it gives CASTGLAGAGELFF.